The rows below give T cell receptor beta chains drawn from one sample of a study of blood T cell repertoires in COVID-19. The protocol was immunoSEQ multiplex PCR, while the TCRdb copy is restricted to in-frame clones and leaves out a portion. The sample yields just over 80,000 clones, under 80% seen once. Sequencing input: peripheral blood. The origin of the receptors is a woman aged 80 or over with active or convalescent COVID-19. Both conserved end residues are part of each CDR3. Each record gives: V gene, J gene, CDR3 protein.

V: TRBV2
J: TRBJ2-3
CDR3: CASRQGLLMYTQYF

V: TRBV10-3
J: TRBJ2-7
CDR3: CAISEGGGGAYEQYF

V: TRBV29-1
J: TRBJ1-4
CDR3: CSVEVGGTGGTNEKLFF

V: TRBV30
J: TRBJ2-2
CDR3: CAWSVLLLNTGELFF

V: TRBV28
J: TRBJ1-2
CDR3: CASSSGQGGYGYTF

V: TRBV19
J: TRBJ1-5
CDR3: CASSSGQGSSGNQPQHF

V: TRBV5-1
J: TRBJ2-2
CDR3: CASSTRTAGELFF

V: TRBV30
J: TRBJ1-5
CDR3: CAWSPTGLSQPQHF

V: TRBV5-4
J: TRBJ2-5
CDR3: CASSVDQETQYF

V: TRBV7-9
J: TRBJ1-1
CDR3: CASSPPESMNTEAFF

V: TRBV5-1
J: TRBJ1-6
CDR3: CASSLGQANSPLHF

V: TRBV30
J: TRBJ2-7
CDR3: CAWSPDQTGSAQYF

V: TRBV6-2/TRBV6-3
J: TRBJ1-4
CDR3: CASSFVLQGELFF

V: TRBV7-2
J: TRBJ1-5
CDR3: CASSHNTYSNQPQHF

V: TRBV20-1
J: TRBJ1-6
CDR3: CSASERGSYNSPLHF

V: TRBV7-9
J: TRBJ2-3
CDR3: CASSPGLAPTVDTQYF

V: TRBV6-2/TRBV6-3
J: TRBJ2-1
CDR3: CASSSLAGGEQFF

V: TRBV28
J: TRBJ1-2
CDR3: CASSDSFNSYGYTF

V: TRBV5-4
J: TRBJ1-5
CDR3: CASSTDGESEPQHF

V: TRBV7-6
J: TRBJ2-7
CDR3: CASSFADTGVYEQYF

V: TRBV19
J: TRBJ1-2
CDR3: CASRRPGQGLYGYTF

V: TRBV5-6
J: TRBJ1-2
CDR3: CASSLTANYGYTF

V: TRBV5-1
J: TRBJ2-2
CDR3: CASSFGTGTAGELFF

V: TRBV9
J: TRBJ2-7
CDR3: CASSRLGGQGAYEQYF

V: TRBV4-1
J: TRBJ1-1
CDR3: CASSQVPDRGEAFF

V: TRBV21-1
J: TRBJ2-5
CDR3: CASSSRGSKTQYF

V: TRBV6-7
J: TRBJ1-2
CDR3: CASSYQREGVTVYGYTF

V: TRBV30
J: TRBJ1-1
CDR3: CAWMRIRGNTEAFF

V: TRBV11-2
J: TRBJ2-7
CDR3: CASSSTSGAYEQYF

V: TRBV5-6
J: TRBJ2-5
CDR3: CASSLERAGARQTQYF

V: TRBV6-8
J: TRBJ1-3
CDR3: CASSYPRQGPPHSGNTIYF

V: TRBV6-2/TRBV6-3
J: TRBJ2-7
CDR3: CASSYRTSGGNYEQYF

V: TRBV15
J: TRBJ2-7
CDR3: CATSVAPTGDYEQYF

V: TRBV29-1
J: TRBJ1-4
CDR3: CSVADRQKLFF

V: TRBV19
J: TRBJ2-1
CDR3: CASSIRDYNEQFF

V: TRBV5-1
J: TRBJ2-6
CDR3: CASSTAGRRSGANVLTF

V: TRBV6-5
J: TRBJ2-3
CDR3: CASSPDRWDTDTQYF

V: TRBV3-1/TRBV3-2
J: TRBJ1-3
CDR3: CASSQDSSSGNTIYF

V: TRBV10-3
J: TRBJ2-6
CDR3: CAISESMGGANVLTF

V: TRBV19
J: TRBJ1-2
CDR3: CASNPGGDYGYTF

V: TRBV7-8
J: TRBJ1-3
CDR3: CASSFGAGTAGNTIYF

V: TRBV7-2
J: TRBJ2-4
CDR3: CASSSFPGTSGDIQYF

V: TRBV4-3
J: TRBJ1-1
CDR3: CASSQDGRGSGTEAFF

V: TRBV7-9
J: TRBJ2-1
CDR3: CASSFPDSGTSERFF

V: TRBV7-3
J: TRBJ2-1
CDR3: CASSLYRSSYNEQFF

V: TRBV5-4
J: TRBJ1-2
CDR3: CASSAPGQLNYGYTF

V: TRBV30
J: TRBJ1-6
CDR3: CAWSTDSNSPLHF

V: TRBV7-9
J: TRBJ2-2
CDR3: CASSLGVQGGTGELFF

V: TRBV5-1
J: TRBJ2-6
CDR3: CASSPGARGANVLTF